Listed here are 8 T cell receptor beta chains from one sample, sequenced in a study of molecular identifiers for immune sequencing clone quantification. A single record per CDR3 protein comes from TCRdb applying MiXCR to the PCR reads. The table includes about 100,000 distinct CDR3 sequences, about 32% detected once. The sequencing input was naive CD8+ T cells from blood, with Jurkat cell RNA spiked in. This sample's subset: FACS-sorted CD8+CD4-CCR7+CD45RA+ naive T cells. The receptor source for this set is a human donor in good health. Some libraries in this study had Jurkat cell RNA spiked in.

This clonotype appeared a single time. The junction and the germline gene differ at one end; a read error may be behind it. The CDR3 DNA is TGTGCCAGCAGTTACTCGATAGCTGAAGCTCTCTTT. The encoded protein is CASSYSIAEALF. The V gene is TRBV6-6, the J gene TRBJ1-1; D is unclear. Germline CDR1 is MNHNY and CDR2 is SVGAGI (reference sequence). This CDR3 has 12 amino acids.

Details on this clonotype: The junction differs from germline at one of its ends, possibly a read error. The chain employs TRBV20-1 and TRBJ2-7; 11 bases fit TRBD1. The CDR3 is 14 amino acids. CDR1 and CDR2 (germline): DFQATT, SNEGSKA (reference sequence). The CDR3 region is CCARAGTGGYEQYF. CDR3 DNA sequence: TGCTGTGCTAGAGCCGGGACAGGGGGCTACGAGCAGTACTTC.

This clonotype has more than one count but fewer than ten. The chain recombines TRBV20-1 with TRBJ2-1; D possibly uses TRBD1 or TRBD2 (6 bases each). Per the germline V gene, CDR1 is DFQATT and CDR2 is SNEGSKA (reference sequence). CDR3 length: 13 amino acids. Trimming shortened V by 6 bases and J by 8 bases, and 17 bases separated the two germline ends. Here the CDR3 DNA reads TGCAGTGCGGAGGGGGGAGAGGTCGATGAGCAGTTCTTC. Translation: CSAEGGEVDEQFF.

Note on this clonotype: Germline is not matched at one junction end, which may reflect a read error. The chain employs TRBV4-3 and TRBJ2-1; 10 bases line up with TRBD2. Germline-derived CDR1 and CDR2 are LGHNA and YSLEER. The CDR3 spans 16 residues. The CDR3: CASSQDPLAGAVEQLF. The CDR3 DNA reads TGCGCCAGCAGCCAGGATCCTCTAGCGGGAGCGGTTGAGCAGCTCTTC.

This clonotype was seen at least ten times. DNA of the CDR3: TGTGCCAGCAGCACAGGGTTGGAGACCCAGTACTTC. Translating it yields CASSTGLETQYF. The rearrangement links TRBV12-3 or TRBV12-4 to TRBJ2-5; D perhaps matches TRBD1 (6 bases). V gave up 6 bases and J gave up 5 bases, with 10 bases separating them. There are 12 residues in the CDR3.

The chain carries TRBV7-9 and TRBJ2-5; tentative D call: TRBD1 (7 bases). The CDR3 spans 15 residues. CDR1 is SEHNR and CDR2 is FQNEAQ in the germline V gene (reference sequence). Trimming removed 3 bases from V and 5 bases from J, with 16 bases in between. CDR3 coding DNA: TGTGCCAGCAGCTTTTTGACAGGGAGGTTGGAGACCCAGTACTTC. This codes for CASSFLTGRLETQYF.

By frequency in the sample, this clonotype is medium-sized. The genes are TRBV20-1 and TRBJ1-4, with D possibly TRBD1 on 5 matching bases. In germline, CDR1 is DFQATT, CDR2 SNEGSKA (reference sequence). Between the trimmed V and J ends, which lost 7 bases and 12 bases, there was a span of 21 bases. The CDR3 runs 13 residues. CDR3 bases: TGCAGTGTGTTGCAGGGTGAGGCGAGTCAACTGTTTTTT. Its protein product is CSVLQGEASQLFF.

The table lists this clonotype with a count of one. At one of its ends the junction is not consistent with the germline gene, which may arise from a read error. J is TRBJ2-6 and V is TRBV9, with TRBD2 identical over 11 bases. The CDR3 loop spans 17 amino acids. Germline V gives CDR1 SGDLS, CDR2 YYNGEE. The CDR3 is CASSTTSGISGANVPTF. CDR3 sequence (DNA): TGTGCCAGCAGCACGACTAGCGGGATTTCTGGGGCCAACGTCCCGACTTTC.